This is a list of T cell receptor beta chains from one sample in a study of blood T cell repertoires in COVID-19. The data were produced by immunoSEQ multiplex PCR, yet TCRdb's version contains in-frame clones alone and is incomplete. The table lists roughly 300,000 clones, approximately 84% of them singletons. Sequenced: PBMCs or T cells enriched from blood (not recorded which). Source of these receptors: a woman in her thirties who had recovered from COVID-19. The CDR3 runs from the conserved cysteine through the conserved F or W. A D gene is named only where the DNA matches it firmly. A row's size may be missing; if present it is once, few, many or a size class.

d_call: TRBD2; clone_size: NA; j_call: TRBJ2-7; v_call: TRBV5-1; cdr3_aa: CASSLPSGSYEQYF; cdr3_nt: TGCGCCAGCAGCTTGCCTAGCGGCTCCTACGAGCAGTACTTC
d_call: NA; clone_size: once; j_call: TRBJ1-4; v_call: TRBV30; cdr3_aa: CAPGGGLNEKLFF; cdr3_nt: TGTGCCCCGGGGGGGGGCCTTAATGAAAAACTGTTTTTT
d_call: NA; clone_size: NA; j_call: TRBJ2-2; v_call: TRBV11-2; cdr3_aa: CASTLLLNTGELFF; cdr3_nt: TGTGCCAGCACCCTCCTTTTGAACACCGGGGAGCTGTTTTTT
d_call: TRBD1; clone_size: NA; j_call: TRBJ1-2; v_call: TRBV6-1; cdr3_aa: CASSDRDRGHYFYGYTF; cdr3_nt: TGTGCCAGCAGTGACCGGGACAGGGGGCATTATTTCTATGGCTACACCTTC
d_call: TRBD1; clone_size: NA; j_call: TRBJ1-4; v_call: TRBV6-5; cdr3_aa: CASSPGTENEKLFF; cdr3_nt: TGTGCCAGCAGTCCCGGGACAGAGAATGAAAAACTGTTTTTT
d_call: TRBD1; clone_size: NA; j_call: TRBJ2-5; v_call: TRBV6-2/TRBV6-3; cdr3_aa: CASSQRTGGIETQYF; cdr3_nt: TGTGCCAGCAGCCAAAGGACAGGGGGCATTGAGACCCAGTACTTC
d_call: TRBD1; clone_size: NA; j_call: TRBJ1-3; v_call: TRBV18; cdr3_aa: CASSPAGGRSSGNTIYF; cdr3_nt: TGTGCCAGCTCACCCGCAGGGGGCCGGAGCTCTGGAAACACCATATATTTT
d_call: TRBD1; clone_size: NA; j_call: TRBJ1-5; v_call: TRBV4-2; cdr3_aa: CASRPGQGSNQPQHF; cdr3_nt: TGTGCCAGTCGGCCGGGACAGGGGAGCAATCAGCCCCAGCATTTT
d_call: TRBD1; clone_size: NA; j_call: TRBJ1-3; v_call: TRBV24-1; cdr3_aa: CATYDRGLGNTIYF; cdr3_nt: TGTGCCACCTATGACAGGGGGCTGGGAAACACCATATATTTT
d_call: NA; clone_size: NA; j_call: TRBJ2-7; v_call: TRBV6-2/TRBV6-3; cdr3_aa: CASTPGRSLGGHEQYF; cdr3_nt: TGTGCCAGCACCCCGGGACGATCGTTGGGGGGGCACGAGCAGTACTTC
d_call: TRBD1; clone_size: few; j_call: TRBJ1-5; v_call: TRBV7-6; cdr3_aa: CASSLRQGPGPQHF; cdr3_nt: TGTGCCAGCAGCTTACGACAGGGGCCCGGTCCCCAGCATTTT
d_call: NA; clone_size: NA; j_call: TRBJ2-3; v_call: TRBV7-9; cdr3_aa: CASSPPRGASTDTQYF; cdr3_nt: TGTGCCAGCAGCCCTCCGCGGGGCGCCTCCACAGATACGCAGTATTTT
d_call: TRBD1; clone_size: NA; j_call: TRBJ1-2; v_call: TRBV24-1; cdr3_aa: CATSTDRGVYGYTF; cdr3_nt: TGTGCCACCTCGACGGACAGGGGTGTCTATGGCTACACCTTC
d_call: TRBD1; clone_size: NA; j_call: TRBJ1-1; v_call: TRBV7-8; cdr3_aa: CASSPGTGLLNTEAFF; cdr3_nt: TGTGCCAGCAGCCCCGGGACAGGGTTACTGAACACTGAAGCTTTCTTT
d_call: TRBD2; clone_size: NA; j_call: TRBJ2-3; v_call: TRBV7-2; cdr3_aa: CASSLVPAGATRDTQYF; cdr3_nt: TGTGCCAGCAGCTTAGTTCCAGCGGGGGCCACGAGAGATACGCAGTATTTT
d_call: TRBD2; clone_size: NA; j_call: TRBJ2-1; v_call: TRBV24-1; cdr3_aa: CATSDPTSGGYNEQFF; cdr3_nt: TGTGCCACCAGTGACCCCACTAGCGGGGGATACAATGAGCAGTTCTTC
d_call: NA; clone_size: NA; j_call: TRBJ2-5; v_call: TRBV27; cdr3_aa: CASKSADLETQYF; cdr3_nt: TGTGCCAGCAAAAGCGCGGACTTGGAGACCCAGTACTTC
d_call: NA; clone_size: NA; j_call: TRBJ2-3; v_call: TRBV28; cdr3_aa: CRAGGPSTDTQYF; cdr3_nt: TGTCGGGCCGGGGGGCCCAGCACAGATACGCAGTATTTT
d_call: NA; clone_size: NA; j_call: TRBJ2-4; v_call: TRBV6-2/TRBV6-3; cdr3_aa: CASSQRGGLTKNIQYF; cdr3_nt: TGTGCCAGCAGCCAGAGGGGGGGCTTGACCAAAAACATTCAGTACTTC
d_call: TRBD1; clone_size: NA; j_call: TRBJ1-3; v_call: TRBV24-1; cdr3_aa: CATSDPGQGSGNTIYF; cdr3_nt: TGTGCCACCAGTGACCCGGGACAGGGCTCAGGAAACACCATATATTTT
d_call: NA; clone_size: once; j_call: TRBJ1-5; v_call: TRBV16; cdr3_aa: CASSQSAGGTQPQHF; cdr3_nt: TGTGCCAGCAGCCAATCTGCTGGGGGGACTCAGCCCCAGCATTTT
d_call: NA; clone_size: NA; j_call: TRBJ2-5; v_call: TRBV3-1/TRBV3-2; cdr3_aa: CASSQSGGGRETQYF; cdr3_nt: TGTGCCAGCAGCCAAAGTGGGGGGGGCCGAGAGACCCAGTACTTC
d_call: NA; clone_size: NA; j_call: TRBJ1-3; v_call: TRBV2; cdr3_aa: CASRRGSGQGNTIYF; cdr3_nt: TGTGCCAGCAGGAGGGGGTCGGGGCAGGGAAACACCATATATTTT
d_call: NA; clone_size: NA; j_call: TRBJ1-5; v_call: TRBV6-1; cdr3_aa: CASSEPGGPQPQHF; cdr3_nt: TGTGCCAGCAGTGAGCCGGGGGGCCCTCAGCCCCAGCATTTT
d_call: TRBD2; clone_size: NA; j_call: TRBJ2-1; v_call: TRBV24-1; cdr3_aa: CATSSSGSEVNEQFF; cdr3_nt: TGTGCCACCAGTTCTAGCGGGAGTGAGGTCAATGAGCAGTTCTTC
d_call: TRBD1; clone_size: NA; j_call: TRBJ2-1; v_call: TRBV7-2; cdr3_aa: CASSFTGGSYNEQFF; cdr3_nt: TGTGCCAGCAGCTTTACAGGGGGGTCTTACAATGAGCAGTTCTTC
d_call: TRBD1; clone_size: NA; j_call: TRBJ1-2; v_call: TRBV29-1; cdr3_aa: CSVGGGQGNYGYTF; cdr3_nt: TGCAGCGTTGGCGGGGGACAGGGGAATTATGGCTACACCTTC
d_call: NA; clone_size: NA; j_call: TRBJ1-2; v_call: TRBV10-3; cdr3_aa: CAISEATALGGYTF; cdr3_nt: TGTGCCATCAGTGAGGCGACTGCGCTTGGAGGCTACACCTTC
d_call: NA; clone_size: few; j_call: TRBJ1-4; v_call: TRBV5-1; cdr3_aa: CASSLGQADEKLFF; cdr3_nt: TGCGCCAGCAGCTTGGGACAGGCGGATGAAAAACTGTTTTTT
d_call: NA; clone_size: NA; j_call: TRBJ2-7; v_call: TRBV28; cdr3_aa: CASSYSTYEQYF; cdr3_nt: TGTGCCAGCAGTTACTCTACCTACGAGCAGTACTTC
d_call: TRBD1; clone_size: once; j_call: TRBJ1-1; v_call: TRBV2; cdr3_aa: CASREHGTGGVGAFF; cdr3_nt: TGTGCCAGCAGGGAGCATGGGACAGGGGGCGTCGGAGCTTTCTTT
d_call: NA; clone_size: NA; j_call: TRBJ1-1; v_call: TRBV28; cdr3_aa: CASSLVQGNTEAFF; cdr3_nt: TGTGCCAGCAGTTTAGTCCAGGGAAACACTGAAGCTTTCTTT
d_call: TRBD1; clone_size: NA; j_call: TRBJ1-5; v_call: TRBV28; cdr3_aa: CASRGTADQPQHF; cdr3_nt: TGTGCCAGCAGGGGGACAGCGGATCAGCCCCAGCATTTT
d_call: TRBD1; clone_size: NA; j_call: TRBJ1-6; v_call: TRBV30; cdr3_aa: CALDRVGSPLHF; cdr3_nt: TGTGCTTTAGACAGGGTAGGATCACCCCTCCACTTT
d_call: NA; clone_size: NA; j_call: TRBJ2-1; v_call: TRBV3-1/TRBV3-2; cdr3_aa: CASSQDAGNEQFF; cdr3_nt: TGTGCCAGCAGCCAAGATGCGGGCAATGAGCAGTTCTTC
d_call: TRBD1; clone_size: few; j_call: TRBJ2-2; v_call: TRBV6-5; cdr3_aa: CASRDRFNTGELFF; cdr3_nt: TGTGCCAGCAGGGACAGGTTTAACACCGGGGAGCTGTTTTTT
d_call: NA; clone_size: NA; j_call: TRBJ2-3; v_call: TRBV10-3; cdr3_aa: CAIGGPGEDTQYF; cdr3_nt: TGTGCCATAGGCGGGCCAGGGGAAGATACGCAGTATTTT